These T cell receptor beta chains were read from a single sample in a study of vaccination and CD4 T cells after COVID-19. Their cognate antigens are unknown. A single record per CDR3 protein comes from TCRdb applying MiXCR to the PCR reads. In the table there are 15,000 to 20,000 distinct CDR3 sequences, approximately 70% of which are singletons. The sequencing input was CD4+ T cells from blood, cultured in vitro. Source of these receptors: a human donor who had recovered from COVID-19. Both conserved end residues are part of each CDR3. The listing skips clone size in some rows; elsewhere it reads once, few, many or a size class.

j_gene	abundance	v_gene	CDR3aa
TRBJ2-7	.	TRBV4-2	CASSPRTGDVYEQYF
TRBJ2-7	.	TRBV6-1	CATTGARSYEQYF
TRBJ2-5	.	TRBV6-1	CASRLAGGRETQYF
TRBJ1-1	few	TRBV7-2	CASSSGRLLQGATEAFF
TRBJ1-1	once	TRBV14	CASSQAQGQRNTEAFF
TRBJ1-1	.	TRBV15	CATSRDSGPLGTEAFF
TRBJ2-3	.	TRBV20-1	CSARPSTDTQYF
TRBJ2-5	.	TRBV6-1	CASSRPGDGETQYF
TRBJ2-1	.	TRBV2	CASMGGLSYNEQFF
TRBJ1-5	once	TRBV28	CASSYSEGKQPQHF
TRBJ2-7	.	TRBV6-1	CASSGQGAFLSYEQYF
TRBJ1-5	.	TRBV20-1	CSARLRDQPQHF
TRBJ1-5	.	TRBV2	CASSELVGGSNQPQHF
TRBJ1-5	.	TRBV28	CASNDGQGNQPQHF
TRBJ1-5	few	TRBV10-3	CAIMLQHNQPQHF
TRBJ1-2	.	TRBV7-9	CASSLEVQGGGYTF
TRBJ1-6	.	TRBV2	CASSLDRDSPLHF
TRBJ1-2	.	TRBV12-3/TRBV12-4	CASSFGETGYTF
TRBJ1-5	.	TRBV6-1	CASTQGTNQPQHF
TRBJ2-2	.	TRBV10-2	CASSDAGGGRTGELFF